Following are 14 T cell receptor beta chains from one sample sequenced in a study of blood T cells in healthy people across ages. Combining a sample-barcoded 5' primer with a J-beta primer mix, a second PCR ran for 7 to 11 cycles. TCRdb called the 5' RACE reads again in MiXCR, with one record for every CDR3 protein. The sample has over 500,000 distinct CDR3 sequences; over 40% are singletons. Sequences were obtained from blood. These receptors all stem from an elderly woman in good health.

This clonotype has a handful of counts. The rearrangement uses TRBV19 and TRBJ1-2; 7 bases agree with TRBD1. The CDR3 consists of 15 residues. V lost 5 bases to trimming and J lost 4 bases; unmatched junction nucleotides: 10. Germline V gives CDR1 LNHDA, CDR2 SQIVND (reference sequence). CDR3 in amino acids: CASSLPQGGAYGYTF. DNA of the CDR3: TGTGCCAGTAGTCTCCCCCAGGGGGGGGCCTATGGCTACACCTTC.

The genes are TRBV2 and TRBJ2-1, with D perhaps matching TRBD1 (6 bases). The V gene's germline CDR1 is SNHLY and CDR2 FYNNEI. V was clipped by 2 bases and J by 7 bases, with 9 bases between them. This CDR3 region has 13 residues. DNA of the CDR3: TGTGCCAGCAGTGAAATAGGGGGTAATGAGCAGTTCTTC. Amino acid sequence: CASSEIGGNEQFF.

The table lists this clonotype with many counts. A much more abundant neighbour one base away suggests this may be a read error. V and J are TRBV27 and TRBJ1-2; D remains unclear. The V end lost 5 bases, the J end lost 2 bases, and 12 bases lay between the germline ends. Germline V gene lookup returns CDR1 MNHEY and CDR2 SMNVEV (reference sequence). The CDR3 runs to 14 residues. The DNA for the CDR3 is TGTGCCAGCAGTGTAGACTCAGGAAACTATGGCTACACCTTC. Encoded protein: CASSVDSGNYGYTF.

This chain uses TRBV10-3 with TRBJ2-7; the D call may be TRBD1 or TRBD2 (5 bases each). From germline, CDR1 is ENHRY and CDR2 SYGVKD. The V end lost 6 bases, the J end lost 2 bases, and 11 bases lay between the germline ends. This CDR3 has 13 amino acids. The CDR3 nucleotides are TGTGCCATCAGCGAAGGGACCCCCTACGAGCAGTACTTC. Translated: CAISEGTPYEQYF.

This clonotype was recorded only once. A much larger clone lies one base from this, so it may be a read error. The chain is built from TRBV12-3 or TRBV12-4 and TRBJ1-1, with D maybe TRBD1 (6 bases). The CDR3 consists of 12 residues. The germline V and J ends were trimmed by 8 bases and 8 bases, with 15 bases remaining between them. The CDR3: CASVDTGREAFF. The DNA for the CDR3 is TGTGCCAGCGTTGATACAGGGAGAGAAGCTTTCTTT.

The table lists this clonotype with many counts. The chain is built from TRBV7-2 and TRBJ1-1, with TRBD1 as a possible D gene (6 bases). CDR1 is SGHTA and CDR2 is FQGNSA in the germline V gene. V was cut by 5 bases and J by 9 bases, with 19 bases left in between. The CDR3 is 14 amino acids. The CDR3 coding sequence is TGTGCCAGCAGCCTAAGGATGGGGGCGGCCCAAGCTTTCTTT. Residues: CASSLRMGAAQAFF.

Turning to this clonotype: A read error may explain this, as a much larger clone is one base away. This chain connects TRBV2 to TRBJ2-7; D gene uncertain. CDR1 and CDR2 (germline): SNHLY, FYNNEI. The germline V and J ends were trimmed by 3 bases and 7 bases, with 19 bases remaining between them. This CDR3 has 15 amino acids. The CDR3 sequence: CASSEMGISYNEQYF. As DNA, the CDR3 is TGTGCCAGCAGTGAGATGGGGATCTCCTACAATGAGCAGTACTTC.

As for this clonotype: Compared with germline, one end of the junction differs, possibly owing to a read error. The chain carries TRBV30 and TRBJ2-3; no reliable D call. Germline CDR1 reads GTSNPN; CDR2 reads SVGIG (reference sequence). This CDR3 region has 10 residues. CDR3 region: CARSPHTQYF. The CDR3 DNA reads as TGTGCCAGGAGTCCCCATACGCAGTATTTT. The variable domain in full, completed from reference TRBV30 and TRBJ2-3, reads SQTIHQWPATLVQPVGSPLSLECTVEGTSNPNLYWYRQAAGRGLQLLFYSVGIGQISSEVPQNLSASRPQDRQFILSSKKLLLSDSGFYLCARSPHTQYFGPGTRLTVL.

This chain links TRBV4-1 with TRBJ1-1; TRBD1 agrees at 7 bases. In germline, CDR1 is MGHRA, CDR2 YSYEKL. The CDR3 length is 14 residues. Germline trimming cut 6 bases from V and 3 bases from J; bases unmatched to any gene: 7. The CDR3 here is CASRTDRADTEAFF. The CDR3 coding sequence is TGCGCCAGCAGAACTGACAGGGCGGACACTGAAGCTTTCTTT.

The genes are TRBV20-1 and TRBJ2-5; D not certain. Trimming cost V 6 bases and J 11 bases, with 19 bases left between them. Per the germline V gene, CDR1 is DFQATT and CDR2 is SNEGSKA (reference sequence). The CDR3 covers 12 residues. For the CDR3, the DNA is TGCAGTGCCCAGGAAAGGGCCAATGAGCAGTACTTC. Translating gives CSAQERANEQYF.

J is TRBJ1-5 and V is TRBV29-1; the D gene is possibly TRBD1 (6 bases). This CDR3 contains 13 residues. The V end was cut by 6 bases, the J end by 5 bases, with 14 bases between. Germline V gene data show CDR1 as SQVTM and CDR2 as ANQGSEA. In DNA form, the CDR3 reads TGCAGCGTGGCCCCGGACAGCGATCAGCCCCAGCATTTT. Amino acid sequence: CSVAPDSDQPQHF.

This sequence joins TRBV7-9 and TRBJ2-1; no definite D call. CDR1 is SEHNR, CDR2 FQNEAQ, per germline (reference sequence). This CDR3 comprises 14 residues. The ends were cut back, 4 bases at V and 8 bases at J, with 15 bases in the middle. The CDR3 coding sequence is TGTGCCAGCAGCTCGGGTAGAATGGCCGATGAGCAGTTCTTC. Translation: CASSSGRMADEQFF.

This chain joins TRBV4-3 and TRBJ2-1; perhaps D is TRBD1 or TRBD2 (5 bases each). Germline V gene sequence: CDR1 LGHNA, CDR2 YSLEER. CDR3 length: 17 amino acids. Trimming took 5 bases from V and 6 from J, leaving 23 bases between them. This CDR3 reads CASSLRPRDGLVNEQFF. CDR3 nucleotides: TGCGCCAGCAGCTTACGACCCCGGGACGGATTAGTCAATGAGCAGTTCTTC.

The rearrangement joins TRBV4-1 to TRBJ2-5; 11 bases are a match to TRBD2. The DNA matches TRBJ2-7 better at its end, which makes the J call doubtful. Germline loops: CDR1 MGHRA, CDR2 YSYEKL. This CDR3 is built from 18 residues. CDR3 region: CASSQDHRTSGYSYEQYF. CDR3 sequence (DNA): TGCGCCAGCAGCCAAGATCATCGGACTAGCGGGTACTCCTACGAGCAGTACTTC.